What follows describes a single T cell receptor beta chain. The source of the sample is a study of blood T cell repertoires in COVID-19. Study context: COVID-19 samples collected from the United States, Italy and Spain covered acute and convalescent phases. PBMCs, B-cell-depleted T cells, or T cells provided the cDNA or gDNA that made up the material.

Original analysis: Amplification with reference gene primers provided the estimates of nucleated cell counts. Method: immunoSEQ multiplex PCR; TCRdb's copy keeps in-frame clones and lacks some. The V and J calls and clone size were taken over from that table, and D and trimming were inferred from the DNA. The sample includes a few hundred thousand clones, around 85% of them seen just once. Enrolled during active infection, Seattle patients were then followed longitudinally. The sequenced sample was peripheral blood. This sequence was found in a human donor with COVID-19, enrolled during active disease. The donor label of this sample is uncertain.

CDR3 protein: CAWSVGGDYQPQHF. CDR3 nucleotide sequence: TGTGCCTGGAGTGTTGGAGGGGATTACCAGCCCCAGCATTTT. V gene TRBV30 combines with J gene TRBJ1-5; a possible D gene is TRBD1 (5 bases). V was cut by 0 bases and J by 7 bases, with 13 bases left in between. The germline CDR1 and CDR2 sequences are GTSNPN and SVGIG (reference sequence). The CDR3 totals 14 residues.